Detailed here is one TCR beta chain. The investigators amplified TCR beta CDR3 regions from RNA transcripts. HTBI primers were used for first-round RT-PCR of the TCR CDR3. TCRdb called the multiplex PCR reads again in MiXCR, with one record for every CDR3 protein. The sample contains some 340,000 distinct CDR3 sequences, roughly an eighth of which appear only once. This entry is derived from a study of T cells in Graves' hyperthyroidism and ophthalmopathy. The wider study: Upon initial diagnosis and before any treatment, peripheral blood was collected.

This CDR3 comprises 16 residues. Looked up from germline, CDR1 is SQVTM and CDR2 is ANQGSEA. The junction had 9 bases not matched to a gene; V was cut back by 0 bases and J by 6 bases. Ophthalmopathy cases scored 3 or more on the Clinical Activity Score and 4 or more on NOSPECS grade, with duration below 3 months. Uncontrolled infection, other autoimmune disease, pregnancy and lactation each barred patients from inclusion. Sequencing was done on a sample of blood. This sequence was found in a middle-aged woman with Graves' ophthalmopathy. V is TRBV29-1 and J is TRBJ2-2; 8 positions agree with TRBD1. CDR3 bases: TGCAGCGTTGAAGATATAGGGCAGGGGGCCCCCGGGGAGCTGTTTTTT. Translation gives CSVEDIGQGAPGELFF.